These 14 T cell receptor beta chains were sequenced from one sample in a study of T cells in Graves' hyperthyroidism and ophthalmopathy. Amplification targeted TCR beta CDR3 regions from RNA transcripts. TCR CDR3 regions were first amplified by RT-PCR with HTBI primers. TCRdb used MiXCR to reprocess the multiplex PCR reads, holding one entry per CDR3 protein. Counted here are 490,000 or so distinct CDR3 sequences, over 45% occurring once; the ten biggest clones make up about 40%. Source material: peripheral blood or thyroid tissue (not recorded which). The receptors stem from an adult woman with Graves' disease, either hyperthyroidism or ophthalmopathy (not recorded which).

At least ten counts were recorded for this clonotype. The V call is TRBV29-1, the J call TRBJ2-7; 10 nucleotides align to TRBD1. CDR1 and CDR2 (germline): SQVTM, ANQGSEA. This CDR3 has 13 residues. As DNA, the CDR3 is TGCACCAATAGGGACAGGGGCGAATACGAGCAGTACTTC. The encoded protein is CTNRDRGEYEQYF.

The sample holds a few counts of this clonotype. The V call is TRBV20-1, the J call TRBJ1-6, with D uncertain. This CDR3 contains 18 residues. Germline CDR1 reads DFQATT; CDR2 reads SNEGSKA (reference sequence). The ends were cut back, 0 bases at V and 0 bases at J, with 15 bases in the middle. CDR3 coding DNA: TGCAGTGCTAGAGATTCCAGGACTACGAGCTCCTATAATTCACCCCTCCACTTT. It translates to CSARDSRTTSSYNSPLHF.

A note on this clonotype: The junction and the germline gene differ at one end; a read error may be behind it. The chain has TRBV10-2 and TRBJ1-6; D unresolved. CDR3 size: 12 residues. Germline V gives CDR1 WSHSY, CDR2 SAAADI. The DNA of the CDR3 is TGTGCCACCAGTGCGCAGTTTTCACCCCTCCACTTT. Translated: CATSAQFSPLHF.

V usage is TRBV7-8 and J usage is TRBJ2-5, with 8 bases aligning to TRBD2. Germline-derived CDR1 and CDR2 are SGHVS and FQNEAQ. The CDR3 sequence is 15 residues long. V lost 5 bases and J lost 3; bases outside the gene matches: 8. In nucleotides, the CDR3 is TGTGCCAGCAGCCGCGGGGGGACGGGCGAAGAGACCCAGTACTTC. It specifies CASSRGGTGEETQYF.

The table lists this clonotype with a few counts. V is TRBV2 and J is TRBJ1-6; a possible D gene is TRBD1 (6 bases). Germline lookup yields CDR1 SNHLY and CDR2 FYNNEI. The CDR3 contains 14 residues. The germline V and J ends were trimmed by 5 bases and 7 bases, with 12 bases remaining between them. CDR3 sequence reads: CASSLRQENSPLHF. The CDR3 DNA is TGTGCCAGCAGTCTGCGACAGGAAAATTCACCCCTCCACTTT.

This clonotype was counted at least ten times. The chain is built from TRBV10-3 and TRBJ2-5; 9 bases are shared with TRBD1. CDR3 length equals 14 residues. Per germline, CDR1 ENHRY and CDR2 SYGVKD. V dropped 4 bases and J dropped 5; count of bases not matched to a gene: 5. This chain's CDR3 is CAISGNRGRETQYF. In DNA, the CDR3 is TGTGCCATCAGTGGGAACAGGGGGCGGGAGACCCAGTACTTC.

V and J are TRBV7-9 and TRBJ1-5; D gene unclear. This CDR3 region has 15 residues. V shed 1 base and J shed 0 bases, with 7 bases lying between them. The germline gives CDR1 SEHNR, CDR2 FQNEAQ (reference sequence). CDR3 region: CASSLGPDSNQPQHF. The DNA of the CDR3 is TGTGCCAGCAGCTTAGGCCCAGATAGCAATCAGCCCCAGCATTTT.

This clonotype was detected ten times or more. The chain has TRBV25-1 and TRBJ1-4; D gene ambiguous. This CDR3 is built from 12 residues. V was shortened by 3 bases and J by 4 bases, with 3 bases between the two germline ends. The germline V gene encodes CDR1 MGHDK and CDR2 SYGVNS. The CDR3 protein is CASSDINEKLFF. CDR3 in DNA: TGTGCCAGCAGTGACATTAATGAAAAACTGTTTTTT.

This sequence joins TRBV28 and TRBJ1-5; D gene unclear. The CDR3 sequence is 16 residues long. The germline V gene has CDR1 MDHEN and CDR2 SYDVKM. The V end was cut by 5 bases, the J end by 0 bases, with 14 bases between. In DNA, the CDR3 is TGTGCCAGCAGTCCCCTGTTACAGTATAGCAATCAGCCCCAGCATTTT. Protein product: CASSPLLQYSNQPQHF.

The chain joins TRBV6-5 to TRBJ1-1; D unclear. This CDR3 spans 15 amino acids. Germline V gene sequence: CDR1 MNHEY, CDR2 SVGAGI. V dropped 1 base and J dropped 7 bases, with 16 bases sitting between them. CDR3 sequence reads: CASSYFARMPGEAFF. The CDR3 DNA sequence: TGTGCCAGCAGTTACTTCGCCAGGATGCCCGGTGAAGCTTTCTTT.

The rearrangement joins TRBV5-4 to TRBJ2-5; TRBD2 aligns across 7 bases. The germline V gene encodes CDR1 SGHNT and CDR2 YYREEE (reference sequence). The junction had 5 bases not matched to a gene; V was cut back by 7 bases and J by 2 bases. The CDR3 is 13 residues long. The CDR3 nucleotides read TGTGCCAGCGGACAAGCGGGACAAGAGACCCAGTACTTC. Its translation is CASGQAGQETQYF.

This clonotype was counted many times. The chain employs TRBV5-4 and TRBJ1-6; the D is unclear. V lost 2 bases, J lost 10 bases, and 22 bases lay in between. Germline CDR1 reads SGHNT; CDR2 reads YYREEE (reference sequence). The CDR3 covers 17 residues. CDR3 in DNA: TGTGCCAGCAGCTTTATCGCCACGGAGGCAGCCCGATCACCCCTCCACTTT. As protein: CASSFIATEAARSPLHF.

This chain uses TRBV10-2 with TRBJ1-5; D remains unclear. Germline V CDR1 and CDR2: WSHSY, SAAADI. V was trimmed by 5 bases and J by 2 bases, leaving 10 bases between them. The CDR3 length is 14 residues. CDR3 residues: CASSYNNGNQPQHF. As DNA, the CDR3 is TGCGCCAGCAGTTACAACAATGGCAATCAGCCCCAGCATTTT.

Worth noting for this clonotype: The junction does not match germline at one end; this may be a read error. The chain has TRBV7-2 and TRBJ2-7, with 7 bases identical to TRBD2. The CDR3 has 15 residues. The germline V gene encodes CDR1 SGHTA and CDR2 FQGNSA. The CDR3 is CASSPGLGLTDERYF. The CDR3 nucleotides are TGTGCCAGCAGCCCAGGACTAGGGCTCACGGACGAGCGGTACTTC.